Each of the 20 T cell receptor beta chains below was sequenced from the same sample in a study of blood T cell repertoires in COVID-19. Sequencing was performed with immunoSEQ multiplex PCR; in TCRdb, only in-frame clones are kept and a portion is missing. In the table there are about 58,000 clones, more than 75% of which are singletons. The source material was peripheral blood. Receptors originate from a man aged 35-49 years with active COVID-19.

This clone was seen more than once but under ten times. The chain has TRBV30 and TRBJ2-7; D is perhaps TRBD1 (7 bases). This CDR3 is built from 14 residues. V lost 3 bases to trimming and J lost 0 bases, with 12 bases between them. The germline CDR1 and CDR2 sequences are GTSNPN and SVGIG (reference sequence). The CDR3 bases are TGTGCCTGGAGGCGGGACAGAAGCTCCTACGAGCAGTACTTC. Translated: CAWRRDRSSYEQYF. Supplemented by reference TRBV30 and TRBJ2-7, the full variable domain reads SQTIHQWPATLVQPVGSPLSLECTVEGTSNPNLYWYRQAAGRGLQLLFYSVGIGQISSEVPQNLSASRPQDRQFILSSKKLLLSDSGFYLCAWRRDRSSYEQYFGPGTRLTVT.

This clone was seen only a few times. Other DNA sequences in the same sample also yield this CDR3. V usage is TRBV7-9 and J usage is TRBJ2-3; a weak D match, TRBD1 (6 bases). CDR3 length equals 14 residues. CDR1 and CDR2 (germline): SEHNR, FQNEAQ (reference sequence). Trimming cost V 5 bases and J 0 bases, with 9 bases left between them. The CDR3 spells CASSGQGSTDTQYF. The CDR3 DNA sequence: TGTGCCAGCAGCGGGCAGGGGAGCACAGATACGCAGTATTTT.

The count of this clone is one. This sequence joins TRBV27 and TRBJ2-5, with TRBD1 identical over 8 bases. This CDR3 is built from 14 residues. Trimming cost V 5 bases and J 3 bases; bases outside gene matches: 5. Germline loops: CDR1 MNHEY, CDR2 SMNVEV (reference sequence). CDR3 protein: CASSINRGKETQYF. The CDR3 DNA is TGTGCCAGCAGTATCAACAGGGGGAAAGAGACCCAGTACTTC.

The chain uses TRBV15 and TRBJ1-3; the match to TRBD1 covers 11 bases. Germline CDR1 reads LNHNV; CDR2 reads YYDKDF (reference sequence). With V trimmed by 3 bases and J by 7 bases, 5 bases remained unmatched. CDR3 length: 15 amino acids. This chain's CDR3 is CATSRDRGPTNTIYF. CDR3 in DNA: TGTGCCACCAGCAGGGACAGGGGGCCGACGAACACCATATATTTT.

The chain has TRBV28 and TRBJ2-7; perhaps TRBD1 as D (5 bases). This CDR3 spans 16 amino acids. Trimming cost V 4 bases and J 1 base, with 17 bases left between them. Germline V gene data show CDR1 as MDHEN and CDR2 as SYDVKM. The CDR3 coding sequence is TGTGCCAGCAGTTCGCCTGACAGCAAATTTTCCTACGAGCAGTACTTC. This codes for CASSSPDSKFSYEQYF.

In this sample, this clone turned up a few times. V gene TRBV7-9 combines with J gene TRBJ1-5; 7 positions match TRBD1. There are 15 residues in the CDR3. The germline gives CDR1 SEHNR, CDR2 FQNEAQ (reference sequence). Trimming removed 5 bases from V and 6 bases from J; junction bases left unmatched: 10. This CDR3 reads CASSPGAGTAQPQHF. The CDR3 nucleotides read TGTGCCAGCAGCCCAGGGGCCGGGACAGCTCAGCCCCAGCATTTT.

The V gene is TRBV28, the J gene TRBJ1-5; 7 bases are shared with TRBD1. Germline values: CDR1 MDHEN, CDR2 SYDVKM. Trimming cost V 5 bases and J 0 bases; bases outside gene matches: 4. CDR3 length equals 15 residues. The CDR3: CASSEGTVSNQPQHF. The CDR3 DNA sequence: TGTGCCAGCAGTGAAGGGACAGTTAGCAATCAGCCCCAGCATTTT. Combining the CDR3 with reference TRBV28 and TRBJ1-5 gives the whole variable domain DVKVTQSSRYLVKRTGEKVFLECVQDMDHENMFWYRQDPGLGLRLIYFSYDVKMKEKGDIPEGYSVSREKKERFSLILESASTNQTSMYLCASSEGTVSNQPQHFGDGTRLSIL.

The J gene is TRBJ2-7, the V gene TRBV7-3, with 8 bases matching TRBD1. CDR1 and CDR2 (germline): SGHTA, FQGTGA. V lost 5 bases to trimming and J lost 6 bases; unmatched junction nucleotides: 6. The CDR3 totals 13 residues. The CDR3 reads CASSQDREAEQYF. The CDR3 DNA sequence: TGTGCCAGCAGCCAGGACAGGGAGGCCGAGCAGTACTTC.

The V gene is TRBV2, the J gene TRBJ2-2; D is perhaps TRBD1 (6 bases). Trimming pared 8 bases from V and 8 bases from J, leaving 12 bases between. CDR3 length equals 12 residues. Germline assignment: CDR1 SNHLY and CDR2 FYNNEI. The CDR3 DNA reads TGTGCCAGCTACAGGGACCGGGGGGAGCTGTTTTTT. This sequence encodes CASYRDRGELFF.

The rearrangement uses TRBV30 and TRBJ2-5; TRBD1 matches at 7 bases. Germline-derived CDR1 and CDR2 are GTSNPN and SVGIG (reference sequence). The junction had 17 bases not matched to a gene; V was cut back by 0 bases and J by 4 bases. The CDR3 extends over 18 amino acids. CDR3 DNA sequence: TGTGCCTGGAGTGTAATCCCCAAGACAGGGACCCCCCGAGAGACCCAGTACTTC. It specifies CAWSVIPKTGTPRETQYF.

The genes are TRBV7-8 and TRBJ2-7; 9 bases are shared with TRBD2. The V gene end was trimmed by 1 base and the J gene end by 1 base; junction bases not matched to a gene: 8. From germline, CDR1 is SGHVS and CDR2 FQNEAQ. CDR3 length equals 17 residues. The CDR3 DNA follows: TGTGCCAGCAGCTTAGGGGGTAGCGGGAGCCCTTCCTACGAGCAGTACTTC. Translating gives CASSLGGSGSPSYEQYF.

The CDR3 here is CATSDPYGRGIYNEQFF. CDR3 bases: TGTGCCACCAGTGATCCCTACGGGAGGGGGATCTACAATGAGCAGTTCTTC. This chain joins TRBV24-1 and TRBJ2-1, with 8 bases identical to TRBD2. CDR3 size: 17 residues. Germline-derived CDR1 and CDR2 are KGHDR and SFDVKD. Trimming cost V 3 bases and J 3 bases; bases outside gene matches: 9.

This chain links TRBV5-4 with TRBJ2-1; 14 nucleotides line up with TRBD2. V was pared by 3 bases and J by 4 bases, with 6 bases of the junction left unmatched. There are 17 residues in the CDR3. Germline assignment: CDR1 SGHNT and CDR2 YYREEE (reference sequence). CDR3 in amino acids: CASSYGLAGGGYNEQFF. CDR3 bases: TGTGCCAGCAGCTACGGACTAGCGGGAGGTGGATACAATGAGCAGTTCTTC.

The rearrangement uses TRBV7-9 and TRBJ1-4; 10 bases fit TRBD1. The junction had 11 bases not matched to a gene; V was cut back by 5 bases and J by 8 bases. The germline gives CDR1 SEHNR, CDR2 FQNEAQ (reference sequence). The CDR3 covers 16 residues. The CDR3, as DNA: TGTGCCAGCAGCGTGACCTCCGGGACAGGGGACGAAAAACTGTTTTTT. Translating it yields CASSVTSGTGDEKLFF.

This chain uses TRBV28 with TRBJ1-1; 10 bases fit TRBD1. V gave up 6 bases and J gave up 1 base; unmatched junction bases: 5. Germline CDR1 is MDHEN and CDR2 is SYDVKM. This CDR3 is 15 amino acids long. In DNA form, the CDR3 reads TGTGCCAGCAGGGGGACAGGGGAATGGAACACTGAAGCTTTCTTT. This gives the protein CASRGTGEWNTEAFF.

CDR3 amino acids: CASSSRPVGDEQFF. The CDR3 nucleotides are TGTGCCAGCAGTTCCCGGCCAGTGGGCGATGAGCAGTTCTTC. The genes are TRBV6-5 and TRBJ2-1; D is ambiguous. The CDR3 spans 14 residues. V was trimmed by 4 bases and J by 8 bases, leaving 15 bases between them. Per germline, CDR1 MNHEY and CDR2 SVGAGI.

The CDR3 coding sequence is TGTGCCAGCAGTGAACTAATGCTAGCGGGAGAAAGAAATGAGCAGTTCTTC. Translating it yields CASSELMLAGERNEQFF. The chain joins TRBV6-1 to TRBJ2-1; 10 nucleotides agree with TRBD2. Germline V gives CDR1 MNHNS, CDR2 SASEGT. The ends lost 2 bases at V and 7 bases at J; junction bases unmatched: 11. The CDR3 is 17 amino acids.

This rearrangement joins TRBV12-5 to TRBJ2-7; no reliable D call. CDR3 length equals 16 residues. In germline, CDR1 is LGHNT, CDR2 FRNRAP. V gave up 6 bases and J gave up 7 bases, with 25 bases separating them. In DNA, the CDR3 is TGTGCTAGTGGCCTTCCTCCTGGGCTCCACCCAAGGGAGCAGTACTTC. Translating it yields CASGLPPGLHPREQYF.

In this sample, this clone turned up once. V is TRBV2 and J is TRBJ2-2; no clear D gene. The CDR3 loop spans 13 amino acids. V was cut by 5 bases and J by 4 bases, with 8 bases left in between. CDR1 is SNHLY and CDR2 is FYNNEI in the germline V gene. The CDR3 loop is CASSLSGTGELFF. In DNA form, the CDR3 reads TGTGCCAGCAGTCTCAGTGGCACCGGGGAGCTGTTTTTT.

In DNA form, the CDR3 reads TGTGCCAGCAGCACCTCCCGGAGCGGGGATTCACCCCTCCACTTT. This translates into CASSTSRSGDSPLHF. The rearrangement links TRBV7-9 to TRBJ1-6; D gene uncertain. Germline lookup yields CDR1 SEHNR and CDR2 FQNEAQ (reference sequence). V was trimmed by 5 bases and J by 8 bases, leaving 16 bases between them. The CDR3 has 15 residues. Supplemented by reference TRBV7-9 and TRBJ1-6, the full variable domain reads DTGVSQNPRHKITKRGQNVTFRCDPISEHNRLYWYRQTLGQGPEFLTYFQNEAQLEKSRLLSDRFSAERPKGSFSTLEIQRTEQGDSAMYLCASSTSRSGDSPLHFGNGTRLTVT.